These T cell receptor beta chains were read from a single sample in a study of T cell repertoires in cytomegalovirus infection. Using its own MiXCR run on the reads, TCRdb lists one record per CDR3 protein. The sample has about 900,000 distinct CDR3 sequences; roughly 31% are singletons. The antigens for these receptors are not known. The sequencing here drew on cultured CD8+ T cells from PBMCs, taken from culture after CMV antigen stimulation. The receptor source for this set is a human donor in good health (CMV status not recorded). Some clones in this sample may be carry-over from other donors' samples. Each CDR3 is given without its conserved first and last residue. The order of the fields is V gene, J gene, D gene, CDR3 protein. D genes are given only for firm matches.

TRBV7-2	TRBJ1-4	NA	ASSQPGGPGLGDEKLF
TRBV6-1	TRBJ1-5	TRBD1	ASSEKVGQTSNQPQH
TRBV20-1	TRBJ2-7	NA	SAKPPESYEQY
TRBV10-3	TRBJ2-7	TRBD1	AIRVLHRGSGGYEQY
TRBV6-2/TRBV6-3	TRBJ1-6	NA	ASSYSRHGSPLH
TRBV5-6	TRBJ1-1	NA	ASSQSDRGMNTEAF
TRBV6-1	TRBJ2-3	TRBD1	ASSTLQRTGHPSTDTQY
TRBV11-1	TRBJ2-7	NA	ASSSRVLGGYEQY
TRBV20-1	TRBJ1-5	NA	SAPTGYGQPQH
TRBV11-3	TRBJ2-3	NA	ASSLSGATTDTQY
TRBV20-1	TRBJ1-3	TRBD1	SARQPRDSVFEAH
TRBV28	TRBJ1-1	TRBD1	ASSRGQRRLNTEAF
TRBV4-1	TRBJ2-2	TRBD2	ASSQDLILAGVSGGELF
TRBV5-5	TRBJ2-3	TRBD1	ASTGIGDRALDTQY
TRBV27	TRBJ1-1	NA	ASWNNDGPEAF
TRBV4-3	TRBJ2-2	TRBD1	ASSQGTGTGNTGELF
TRBV18	TRBJ2-3	TRBD2	ASSPPSGSTDTQY
TRBV18	TRBJ1-1	NA	ASSPPVGARMNTEAF
TRBV27	TRBJ1-1	NA	ATQLGLRNTEAF
TRBV20-1	TRBJ2-7	NA	SARPDKLGYEQY
TRBV5-6	TRBJ2-1	TRBD1	ASSFGRGINEQF
TRBV6-2/TRBV6-3	TRBJ1-1	TRBD1	ASSYLGQGPIWNTEAF
TRBV15	TRBJ1-1	NA	ATSRSRGNTEAF
TRBV4-1	TRBJ1-1	NA	ASSQIKTGTF
TRBV6-5	TRBJ2-7	NA	ASSYSDGPLNEQY
TRBV7-6	TRBJ2-7	NA	VSTLDPAYEQY
TRBV29-1	TRBJ2-3	TRBD1	SVERETGGTDTQY
TRBV20-1	TRBJ1-2	NA	SARDLQNYGYT
TRBV6-1	TRBJ2-3	TRBD2	ASSLASGDYTDTQY
TRBV5-8	TRBJ1-1	TRBD1	ASSVTGGYTEAF
TRBV12-3/TRBV12-4	TRBJ1-1	NA	ASRSQVYTEAF
TRBV12-3/TRBV12-4	TRBJ2-5	NA	ASSLFRNVQETQY